This entry lists 25 T cell receptor beta chains sequenced from one sample in a study of T-cell memory formation after mild COVID-19 (dated by TCRdb to about 2021). Receptors were amplified or captured by 5' RACE. The listed sequencing device is Illumina NovaSeq 6000. TCRdb applied fastp at Q25 and MiXCR to the public reads, then kept only in-frame beta chains. Under each unique CDR3 protein, matching rows form one entry showing the most common genes and DNA. The sample table records approximately 350,000 distinct CDR3 sequences; roughly 14% of these occur just once. Of the sample, less than 25% falls within the top ten clones. The sequencing sample was made of PBMCs or a T cell subset sorted from them (not recorded which). The receptor set was obtained from a man aged 18-30 years who had mild COVID-19 (a few samples of this study predate the infection). The sample titles of this study are shuffled in the database, so cell type and time point are left out; the donor was told from shared clones.

CDR3 loop: CASSVARGGGGEQFF. The CDR3 DNA sequence: TGTGCCAGCAGCGTAGCCCGGGGGGGCGGCGGTGAGCAGTTCTTC. This rearrangement joins TRBV9 to TRBJ2-1; 8 bases are a match to TRBD2. The CDR3 extends over 15 amino acids. From germline, CDR1 is SGDLS and CDR2 YYNGEE. V lost 0 bases, J lost 9 bases, and 8 bases stayed unmatched.

The chain is built from TRBV27 and TRBJ2-1; perhaps TRBD1 as D (5 bases). The CDR3 is 12 residues long. V was cut by 4 bases and J by 8 bases, with 9 bases left in between. Germline V lookup: CDR1 MNHEY, CDR2 SMNVEV (reference sequence). Here the CDR3 reads CASSWGVDEQFF. The DNA of the CDR3 is TGTGCCAGCAGTTGGGGCGTGGATGAGCAGTTCTTC.

This clonotype occurred a few times. The germline gene is not matched at one end of the junction; a read error may be the cause. This chain links TRBV7-7 with TRBJ2-2; a possible D gene is TRBD2 (7 bases). Per germline, CDR1 SSHAT and CDR2 FNYEAQ (reference sequence). The length of the CDR3 is 15 residues. The CDR3 loop is CASSPQAGASGELFF. The CDR3 bases are TGTGCTAGCAGCCCACAGGCGGGGGCTTCCGGGGAGCTGTTTTTT.

The rearrangement links TRBV27 to TRBJ2-1; 9 bases align to TRBD2. Germline CDR1 MNHEY, CDR2 SMNVEV (reference sequence). V was pared by 7 bases and J by 6 bases, with 22 bases of the junction left unmatched. This CDR3 has 19 residues. The CDR3 bases are TGTGCCAGCATCCCGGAGGCGGGGGGGCCAACCTCGCCGGGCAATGAGCAGTTCTTC. Residues: CASIPEAGGPTSPGNEQFF.

The V call is TRBV5-1, the J call TRBJ2-7; 12 bases are shared with TRBD1. The CDR3 has 18 amino acids. The trim removed 0 bases at V and 5 bases at J, leaving 12 bases unmatched. Looked up from germline, CDR1 is SGHRS and CDR2 is YFSETQ. The CDR3 nucleotides read TGCGCCAGCAGCTTGGTGTCTTCGGGACAGGGGGCCGCCCACGAGCAGTACTTC. Protein sequence: CASSLVSSGQGAAHEQYF.

This clonotype has more than one count but fewer than ten. The chain employs TRBV5-1 and TRBJ2-3; a weak D match, TRBD1 (6 bases). The CDR3 totals 16 residues. The V gene lost 4 bases and the J gene lost 6 bases, with 21 bases spanning the gap. CDR1 is SGHRS, CDR2 YFSETQ, per germline. CDR3 coding DNA: TGCGCCAGCAGCATACTGACAGGAGACTCAGGGGATACGCAGTATTTT. Encoded protein: CASSILTGDSGDTQYF.

This clonotype was seen more than once but under ten times. This chain uses TRBV20-1 with TRBJ1-2; D possibly corresponds to TRBD1 (6 bases). Trimming removed 0 bases at V and 4 bases at J, with 12 bases between. Germline assignment: CDR1 DFQATT and CDR2 SNEGSKA (reference sequence). CDR3 length: 14 amino acids. The CDR3 region is CSARDPTGAYGYTF. The CDR3 DNA follows: TGCAGTGCTAGAGACCCAACGGGGGCCTATGGCTACACCTTC.

V and J are TRBV4-1 and TRBJ2-2, with a tentative D call TRBD1 (6 bases). Trimming left V 4 bases short and J 5 bases short, with 14 bases between. Germline V gene data show CDR1 as MGHRA and CDR2 as YSYEKL. The CDR3 totals 15 residues. In DNA, the CDR3 is TGCGCCAGCAGCCGAGATTTCGGGACAACCGGGGAGCTGTTTTTT. Its translation: CASSRDFGTTGELFF.

This clonotype appeared a single time. The chain joins TRBV20-1 to TRBJ2-3; the D is unclear. The V end lost 1 base, the J end lost 3 bases, and 17 bases lay between the germline ends. Germline assignment: CDR1 DFQATT and CDR2 SNEGSKA (reference sequence). The CDR3 has 16 amino acids. The chain's CDR3 is CSARARPGHMTDTQYF. CDR3 DNA sequence: TGCAGTGCTAGAGCGAGACCTGGGCATATGACAGATACGCAGTATTTT.

The chain uses TRBV5-1 and TRBJ2-7; no clear D. Deletions cut 4 bases from V and 7 bases from J, with 12 bases between. This CDR3 comprises 12 residues. CDR1 is SGHRS and CDR2 is YFSETQ in the germline V gene. The CDR3 loop is CASSLPSREQYF. CDR3 DNA sequence: TGCGCCAGCAGCCTGCCTTCGCGGGAGCAGTACTTC.

The chain has TRBV5-1 and TRBJ2-7, with D possibly being TRBD1 or TRBD2 (5 bases each). The CDR3 runs 15 residues. Trimming cost V 4 bases and J 4 bases, with 18 bases left between them. The germline CDR1 and CDR2 sequences are SGHRS and YFSETQ. CDR3 amino acids: CASSVDGASGYEQYF. The DNA of the CDR3 is TGCGCCAGCAGCGTAGACGGGGCCTCGGGGTACGAGCAGTACTTC. Based on the CDR3 plus reference TRBV5-1 and TRBJ2-7, the full variable domain is KAGVTQTPRYLIKTRGQQVTLSCSPISGHRSVSWYQQTPGQGLQFLFEYFSETQRNKGNFPGRFSGRQFSNSRSEMNVSTLELGDSALYLCASSVDGASGYEQYFGPGTRLTVT.

A few counts support this clonotype. This sequence joins TRBV5-5 and TRBJ2-5, with 12 bases fitting TRBD2. The CDR3 consists of 15 residues. The trim removed 7 bases at V and 4 bases at J, leaving 8 bases unmatched. Germline V gene data show CDR1 as SGHKS and CDR2 as YYEKEE (reference sequence). The CDR3 protein is CASGILAGGGETQYF. The CDR3 DNA sequence: TGTGCCAGCGGAATACTAGCGGGGGGCGGAGAGACCCAGTACTTC.

The chain has TRBV20-1 and TRBJ1-1; TRBD1 is a possible D gene (5 bases). The CDR3 runs to 15 residues. V lost 3 bases, J lost 8 bases, and 22 bases lay in between. The V gene's germline CDR1 is DFQATT and CDR2 SNEGSKA (reference sequence). The CDR3 nucleotides read TGCAGTGCTAGGGGGACGGCCCTCTCAGGCTCAGAAGCTTTCTTT. Translation: CSARGTALSGSEAFF.

This clonotype was recorded at least ten times. The chain is built from TRBV7-9 and TRBJ2-1; a possible D gene is TRBD2 (7 bases). CDR3 length equals 18 residues. V lost 2 bases, J lost 4 bases, and 21 bases lay in between. In germline, CDR1 is SEHNR, CDR2 FQNEAQ (reference sequence). The CDR3 reads CASSLFSGGPSTYNEQFF. For the CDR3, the DNA is TGTGCCAGCAGCTTATTTTCCGGGGGGCCTTCAACTTACAATGAGCAGTTCTTC.

The V and J genes are TRBV7-2 and TRBJ1-5; no clear D. With 1 base removed from V and 0 bases from J, the gap between germline ends came to 13 bases. This CDR3 is 17 amino acids long. The germline gives CDR1 SGHTA, CDR2 FQGNSA. CDR3 protein: CASSLEASTYSNQPQHF. The CDR3 nucleotides are TGTGCCAGCAGCTTAGAGGCCAGTACTTATAGCAATCAGCCCCAGCATTTT.

This clonotype showed up many times. J is TRBJ2-5 and V is TRBV4-2; D call uncertain. V was pared by 0 bases and J by 3 bases, with 14 bases between. The CDR3 consists of 16 residues. Germline V lookup: CDR1 LGHNA, CDR2 YNFKEQ. The CDR3 reads CASSQEARPREETQYF. The CDR3 nucleotides are TGTGCCAGCAGCCAAGAAGCAAGGCCCCGGGAAGAGACCCAGTACTTC.

This clonotype was detected only a few times. The chain is built from TRBV5-1 and TRBJ2-3; D gene unclear. The CDR3 extends over 14 amino acids. Germline V CDR1 and CDR2: SGHRS, YFSETQ. Between the trimmed V and J ends, which lost 2 bases and 6 bases, there was a span of 13 bases. The CDR3 DNA reads TGCGCCAGCAGCTTAGTCCTAGGTGGCGATACGCAGTATTTT. Protein sequence: CASSLVLGGDTQYF.

This rearrangement joins TRBV27 to TRBJ2-1; D uncertain. Germline V gene sequence: CDR1 MNHEY, CDR2 SMNVEV (reference sequence). The CDR3 has 14 amino acids. The V and J ends lost 2 bases and 5 bases respectively, with 10 bases between them. CDR3 sequence: CASSLSRTNNEQFF. CDR3 nucleotide sequence: TGTGCCAGCAGTTTAAGCAGAACTAACAATGAGCAGTTCTTC.

Only a few counts were recorded for this clonotype. J is TRBJ1-1 and V is TRBV29-1; D gene ambiguous. Germline assignment: CDR1 SQVTM and CDR2 ANQGSEA. Trimming stripped 7 bases from V and 0 bases from J, with 15 bases between. The CDR3 is made up of 14 amino acids. The CDR3 coding sequence is TGCAGCGCTGTGGTCCGGCAGCTGAACACTGAAGCTTTCTTT. Amino acids: CSAVVRQLNTEAFF.

This clonotype turned up a few times. The chain recombines TRBV5-1 with TRBJ1-6; TRBD1 is a possible D gene (5 bases). The CDR3 is 15 amino acids. CDR1 is SGHRS and CDR2 is YFSETQ in the germline V gene. Trimming took 0 bases from V and 10 from J, leaving 14 bases between them. The CDR3 bases are TGCGCCAGCAGCTTGGTGGGCAGGGAAAGATCACCCCTCCACTTT. Protein product: CASSLVGRERSPLHF.

In this sample, this clonotype turned up a few times. The chain employs TRBV6-4 and TRBJ2-1; 12 bases align to TRBD2. CDR3 length equals 16 residues. In germline, CDR1 is MRHNA, CDR2 SNTAGT. J gave up 4 bases and V 0 bases, and 1 base lay outside the gene matches. The CDR3 DNA is TGTGCCAGCAGTGACTCTGGGACTAGCGGGTACAATGAGCAGTTCTTC. This gives the protein CASSDSGTSGYNEQFF.

The rearrangement joins TRBV7-9 to TRBJ2-1; no clear D gene. Germline CDR1 is SEHNR and CDR2 is FQNEAQ (reference sequence). The V gene lost 2 bases and the J gene lost 5 bases, with 7 bases spanning the gap. The CDR3 runs 13 residues. This CDR3 reads CASSLSRHNEQFF. CDR3 nucleotide sequence: TGTGCCAGCAGCTTAAGTCGGCACAATGAGCAGTTCTTC.

The rearrangement uses TRBV20-1 and TRBJ2-3; D uncertain. The CDR3 contains 11 residues. The ends were cut back, 6 bases at V and 5 bases at J, with 9 bases in the middle. The germline V gene encodes CDR1 DFQATT and CDR2 SNEGSKA (reference sequence). The CDR3 sequence: CSAASGDTQYF. DNA of the CDR3: TGCAGTGCCGCCTCGGGAGATACGCAGTATTTT.

This clonotype was picked up a small number of times. The chain uses TRBV12-3 or TRBV12-4 and TRBJ2-2, with TRBD1 identical over 8 bases. The CDR3 runs 15 residues. With 0 bases clipped from V and 6 bases from J, the junction kept 3 bases outside the gene matches. DNA of the CDR3: TGTGCCAGCAGTTTAGCGCTCAGGGGGCCCGGGGAGCTGTTTTTT. Protein product: CASSLALRGPGELFF.

The chain recombines TRBV7-6 with TRBJ2-6; TRBD2 might be the D (6 bases). The length of the CDR3 is 15 residues. Trimming removed 7 bases from V and 2 bases from J, with 12 bases in between. CDR1 and CDR2 (germline): SGHVS, FNYEAQ. The DNA for the CDR3 is TGTGCCAGCACGGCGGGGCGGCCTGGGGCCAACGTCCTGACTTTC. Translated, it gives CASTAGRPGANVLTF.